Here is one TCR beta chain with its context. The sample comes from a study of T cell responses to AZD1222 COVID-19 vaccine. The protocol was immunoSEQ multiplex PCR, while the TCRdb copy is restricted to in-frame clones and leaves out a portion. The repertoire holds 95,000 to 150,000 clones, with around 89% as singletons. The V and J ends lost 5 bases and 6 bases respectively, with 11 bases between them. In germline, CDR1 is MNHEY, CDR2 SVGAGI. The CDR3 totals 13 residues. The source is an adult in good health. This sequence joins TRBV6-5 and TRBJ1-5; D uncertain. Material: peripheral blood, obtained on day 0 of AZD1222 vaccination. CDR3: CASSKNRAQPQHF. CDR3 coding DNA: TGTGCCAGCAGTAAAAATAGGGCTCAGCCCCAGCATTTT.